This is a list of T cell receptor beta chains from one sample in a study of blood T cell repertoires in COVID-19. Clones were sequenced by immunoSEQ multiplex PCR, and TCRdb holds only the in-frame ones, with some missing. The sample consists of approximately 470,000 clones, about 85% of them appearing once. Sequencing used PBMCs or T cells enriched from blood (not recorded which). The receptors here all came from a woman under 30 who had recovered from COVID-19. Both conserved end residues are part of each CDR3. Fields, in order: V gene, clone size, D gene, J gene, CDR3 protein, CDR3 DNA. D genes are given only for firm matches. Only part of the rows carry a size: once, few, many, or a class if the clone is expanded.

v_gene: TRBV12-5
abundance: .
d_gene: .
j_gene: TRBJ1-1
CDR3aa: CASGVQAYTEAFF
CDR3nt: TGTGCTAGTGGTGTACAGGCCTACACTGAAGCTTTCTTT

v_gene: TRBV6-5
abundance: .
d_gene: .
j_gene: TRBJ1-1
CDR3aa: CASSSTGGGDTEAFF
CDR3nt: TGTGCCAGCAGTTCCACTGGAGGGGGGGATACTGAAGCTTTCTTT

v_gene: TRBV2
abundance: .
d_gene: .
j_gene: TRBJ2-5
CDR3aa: CASSEGAQETQYF
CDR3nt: TGTGCCAGCAGTGAAGGGGCCCAAGAGACCCAGTACTTC

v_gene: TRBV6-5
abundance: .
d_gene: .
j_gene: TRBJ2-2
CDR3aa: CASTRTSRTGELFF
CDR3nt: TGTGCCAGCACCAGGACATCGAGAACCGGGGAGCTGTTTTTT

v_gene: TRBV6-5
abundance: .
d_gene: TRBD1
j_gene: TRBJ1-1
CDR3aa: CASSLGQGTEAFF
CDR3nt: TGTGCCAGCAGTTTAGGACAGGGCACTGAAGCTTTCTTT

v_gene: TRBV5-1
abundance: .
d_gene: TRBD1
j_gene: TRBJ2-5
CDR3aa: CASSSGTAQETQYF
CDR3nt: TGCGCCAGCAGCTCCGGGACAGCTCAAGAGACCCAGTACTTC

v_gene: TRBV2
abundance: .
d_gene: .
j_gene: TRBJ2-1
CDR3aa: CASWLRVSSYNEQFF
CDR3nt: TGTGCCAGCTGGTTGAGGGTTAGCTCCTACAATGAGCAGTTCTTC

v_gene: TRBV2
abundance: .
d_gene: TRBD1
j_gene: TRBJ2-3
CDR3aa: CASSARDRGRDTQYF
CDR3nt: TGTGCCAGCAGTGCCCGGGACAGGGGGCGAGATACGCAGTATTTT

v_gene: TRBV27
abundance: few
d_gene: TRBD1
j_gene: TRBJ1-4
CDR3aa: CASSLGDRANEKLFF
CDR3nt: TGTGCCAGCAGCCTCGGGGACAGAGCTAATGAAAAACTGTTTTTT

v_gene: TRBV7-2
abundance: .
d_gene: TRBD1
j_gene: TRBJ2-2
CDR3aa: CASSSFDRGGTGELFF
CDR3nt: TGTGCCAGCAGCTCCTTCGACAGGGGTGGGACCGGGGAGCTGTTTTTT

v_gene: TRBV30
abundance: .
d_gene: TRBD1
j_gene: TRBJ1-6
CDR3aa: CAWSADRGGSPLHF
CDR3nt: TGTGCCTGGAGTGCCGACAGGGGCGGTTCACCCCTCCACTTT

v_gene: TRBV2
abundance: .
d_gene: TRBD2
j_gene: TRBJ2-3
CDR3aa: CASSLGEGTSIYTQYF
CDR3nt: TGTGCCAGCAGTCTGGGGGAAGGGACTAGCATATATACGCAGTATTTT

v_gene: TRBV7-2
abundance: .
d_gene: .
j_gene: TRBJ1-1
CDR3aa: CASSFYQVEAFF
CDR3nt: TGTGCCAGCAGCTTCTATCAGGTGGAAGCTTTCTTT

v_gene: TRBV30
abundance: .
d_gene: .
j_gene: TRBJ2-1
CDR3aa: CACYRTVYNEQFF
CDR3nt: TGTGCCTGTTATAGGACAGTATACAATGAGCAGTTCTTC

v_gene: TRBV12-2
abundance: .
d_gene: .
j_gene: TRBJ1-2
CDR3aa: CASRLAWLLDREMGGYTF
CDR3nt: TGTGCAAGTCGCTTAGCGTGGTTATTGGACAGGGAAATGGGAGGCTACACCTTC

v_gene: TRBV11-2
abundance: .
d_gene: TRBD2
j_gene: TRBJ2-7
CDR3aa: CASSLVAAGGYEQYF
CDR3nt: TGTGCCAGCAGCTTAGTAGCAGCGGGGGGCTACGAGCAGTACTTC